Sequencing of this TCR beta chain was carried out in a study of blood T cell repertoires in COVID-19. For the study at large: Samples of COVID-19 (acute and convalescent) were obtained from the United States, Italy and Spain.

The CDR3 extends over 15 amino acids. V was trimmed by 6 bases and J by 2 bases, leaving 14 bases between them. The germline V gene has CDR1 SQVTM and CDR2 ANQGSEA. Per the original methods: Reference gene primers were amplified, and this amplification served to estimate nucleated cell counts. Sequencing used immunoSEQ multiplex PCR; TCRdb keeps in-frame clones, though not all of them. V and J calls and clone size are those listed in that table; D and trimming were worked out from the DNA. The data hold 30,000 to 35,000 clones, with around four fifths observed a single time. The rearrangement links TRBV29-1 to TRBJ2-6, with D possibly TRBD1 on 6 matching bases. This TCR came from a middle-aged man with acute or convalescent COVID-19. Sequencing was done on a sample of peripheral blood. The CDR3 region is CSVKMWGPGANVLTF. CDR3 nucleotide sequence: TGCAGCGTCAAGATGTGGGGGCCTGGGGCCAACGTCCTGACTTTC.